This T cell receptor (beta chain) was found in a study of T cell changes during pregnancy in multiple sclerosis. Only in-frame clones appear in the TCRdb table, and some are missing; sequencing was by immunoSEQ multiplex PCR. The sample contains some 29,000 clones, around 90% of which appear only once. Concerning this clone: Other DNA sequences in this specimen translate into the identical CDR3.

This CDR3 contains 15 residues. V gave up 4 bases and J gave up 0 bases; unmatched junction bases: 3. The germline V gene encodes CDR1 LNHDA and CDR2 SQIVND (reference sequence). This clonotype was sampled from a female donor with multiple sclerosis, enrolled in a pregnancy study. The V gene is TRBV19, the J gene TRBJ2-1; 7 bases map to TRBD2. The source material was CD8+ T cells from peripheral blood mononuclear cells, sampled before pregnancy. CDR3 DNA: TGTGCCAGTAGTACTCTAGCGGACTCCTACAATGAGCAGTTCTTC. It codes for CASSTLADSYNEQFF.